The T cell receptor beta chain described here comes from a study of cytomegalovirus exposure and HLA in healthy donors. A multiplex PCR was run with 60 Vbeta primers and 13 Jbeta primers. Clones were read by immunoSEQ multiplex PCR, and TCRdb kept only the in-frame ones, dropping some. The sample holds approximately 140,000 clones, about 60% seen once. This CDR3 region has 15 residues. Losses at the gene ends were 8 bases for V and 1 base for J; bases not matched to a gene: 9. Germline V lookup: CDR1 MNHEY, CDR2 SVGAGI. The sample consisted of PBMCs. The sequence derives from a woman aged 55 to 70 in good health and CMV-seropositive. This rearrangement joins TRBV6-5 to TRBJ1-1; 8 positions agree with TRBD1. The CDR3 region has the DNA TGTGCCAGCCGTCGACAGGGGAGCCCGAACACTGAAGCTTTCTTT. It is translated as CASRRQGSPNTEAFF.